The source of this T cell receptor (beta chain) is a study of blood T cell repertoires in COVID-19. Turning to the study itself: Collection of acute and convalescent COVID-19 samples took place in the United States, Italy and Spain. PBMCs, B-cell-depleted T cells, or T cells were the source of the cDNA or gDNA that made up the material.

The germline gives CDR1 MGHRA, CDR2 YSYEKL. Trimming took 1 base from V and 10 from J, leaving 5 bases between them. CDR3 size: 11 residues. Patients of the Seattle cohort, enrolled during active infection, were followed longitudinally. Original processing methods: Amplification from reference gene primers served as the basis for estimated nucleated cell counts. TCRdb's table, derived via immunoSEQ multiplex PCR, lists solely in-frame clones and lacks some. D and trimming come from the DNA, and the V and J calls and clone size come from that table. The table shows approximately 500,000 clones, with roughly nine tenths occurring only once.

Material for sequencing was peripheral blood. The receptor comes from a woman in her fifties or sixties with COVID-19, enrolled during active disease. The chain combines TRBV4-1 with TRBJ2-1; no definite D call. The CDR3 sequence: CASSQAGEQFF. In nucleotides, the CDR3 is TGCGCCAGCAGCCAAGCCGGGGAGCAGTTCTTC.